This T cell receptor (beta chain) was captured by sequencing in a study of chronic HIV infection and antiretroviral therapy. Via MiXCR, TCRdb re-called the 5' RACE reads, giving one row per CDR3 protein. The repertoire includes 40,000 or so distinct CDR3 sequences, about 8.9% of them detected once, and roughly 2.8% sits in the top ten. Sequencing was performed on peripheral blood. The source of this sequence is an adult who had HIV and had not received antiretroviral therapy, or was an uninfected healthy control (not recorded which).

The CDR3 DNA reads as TGCGCCAGCAGCAGAGACGGGACTGGAAGCTACGAGCAGTACTTC. Its translation is CASSRDGTGSYEQYF. The genes are TRBV5-1 and TRBJ2-7; tentatively, D is TRBD2 (6 bases). CDR3 length: 15 amino acids. CDR1 SGHRS and CDR2 YFSETQ come from the germline V gene. Trimming left V 4 bases short and J 3 bases short, with 17 bases between.